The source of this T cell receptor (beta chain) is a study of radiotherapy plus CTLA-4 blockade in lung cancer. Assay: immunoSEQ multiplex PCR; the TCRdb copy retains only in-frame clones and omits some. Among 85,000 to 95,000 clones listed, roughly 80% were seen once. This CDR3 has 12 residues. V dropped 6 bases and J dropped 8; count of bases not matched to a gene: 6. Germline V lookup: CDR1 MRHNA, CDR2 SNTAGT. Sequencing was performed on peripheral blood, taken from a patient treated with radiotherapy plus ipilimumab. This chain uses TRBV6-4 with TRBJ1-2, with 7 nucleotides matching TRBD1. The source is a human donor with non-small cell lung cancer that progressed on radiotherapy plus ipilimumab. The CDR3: CASRQGTGGYTF. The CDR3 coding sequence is TGTGCCAGCAGACAGGGGACGGGCGGCTACACCTTC.